The rows below give T cell receptor beta chains drawn from one sample of a study of CD8+ T cells in alopecia areata. Clones were sequenced by immunoSEQ multiplex PCR, and TCRdb holds only the in-frame ones, with some missing. The table shows some 190,000 clones, with roughly 46% occurring only once. This specimen was CD8+ T cells sorted from blood, taken at week 52, from a patient treated with tofacitinib. These receptors were obtained from a human donor with alopecia areata. The conserved cysteine and the conserved F or W are not part of the CDR3 here. Each record gives: J gene, V gene, CDR3 protein.

TRBJ2-7,TRBV27,ASSPTGYEQY
TRBJ1-2,TRBV30,AWSVRSAGGYT
TRBJ1-2,TRBV6-5,ASTSDRGYGYT
TRBJ2-7,TRBV6-6,ASSYLERGSYEQY
TRBJ2-1,TRBV4-1,ASSQDLSGVTDEQF
TRBJ2-7,TRBV30,AWSEQGAYEQY
TRBJ2-1,TRBV11-1,ASSLAGDAYNEQF
TRBJ2-5,TRBV4-2,ASSQAPTSEQETQY
TRBJ2-1,TRBV7-9,ASSSFLRDRGPYNEQF
TRBJ2-5,TRBV7-2,ASSLARGGRETQY
TRBJ2-5,TRBV5-4,ASSPTSGTQETQY
TRBJ2-7,TRBV11-2,ASSLGTGYEQY
TRBJ1-1,TRBV7-9,ASSRGREAF
TRBJ1-1,TRBV7-9,ASSLQGGGTEAF
TRBJ1-4,TRBV7-9,ASGKDATNEKLF
TRBJ2-7,TRBV25-1,ASSALGTGLY
TRBJ1-5,TRBV6-5,ASKDRYSNQPQH
TRBJ2-5,TRBV29-1,SVESVREEETQY
TRBJ1-5,TRBV30,AWSEADNQPQH
TRBJ2-5,TRBV30,AWSDGQGSQETQY
TRBJ2-3,TRBV5-4,ASSLESDTQY
TRBJ2-5,TRBV11-2,ASTEGRETQY
TRBJ2-5,TRBV7-9,ASSHGQGRETQY
TRBJ2-7,TRBV13,ASSLGTGVSYEQY
TRBJ1-2,TRBV30,NRRWGGYGYT
TRBJ1-1,TRBV19,ASSTWAMNTEAF